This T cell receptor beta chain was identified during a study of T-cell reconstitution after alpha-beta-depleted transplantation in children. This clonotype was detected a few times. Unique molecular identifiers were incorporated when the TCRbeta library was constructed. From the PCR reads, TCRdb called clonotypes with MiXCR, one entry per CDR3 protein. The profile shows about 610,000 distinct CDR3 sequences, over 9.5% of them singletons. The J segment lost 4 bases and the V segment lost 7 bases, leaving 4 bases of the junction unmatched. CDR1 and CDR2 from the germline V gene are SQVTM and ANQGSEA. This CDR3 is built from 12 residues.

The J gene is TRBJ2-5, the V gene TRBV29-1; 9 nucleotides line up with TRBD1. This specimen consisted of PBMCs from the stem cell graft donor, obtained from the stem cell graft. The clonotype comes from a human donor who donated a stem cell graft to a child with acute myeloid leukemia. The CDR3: CSGTGGGETQYF. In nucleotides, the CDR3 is TGCAGCGGCACAGGGGGCGGAGAGACCCAGTACTTC.